This entry concerns a single T cell receptor beta chain. Its specificity is unknown. Other DNA variants within this sample encode the same CDR3. The CDR3 is 18 amino acids. Germline V gene data show CDR1 as LNHNV and CDR2 as YYDKDF (reference sequence). V was pared by 1 base and J by 2 bases, with 17 bases between. Both 60 Vbeta primers and 13 Jbeta primers went into the PCR. Sequencing used immunoSEQ multiplex PCR; TCRdb keeps in-frame clones, though not all of them. In total, the table holds 75,000 to 100,000 clones. These donors, healthy bone marrow donors, were studied. The sample originates from a study of cytomegalovirus exposure and HLA in healthy donors. General study points: Several of the most significant clusters appeared linked to common viral pathogens, based on a later analysis.

This sequence joins TRBV15 and TRBJ1-4; perhaps TRBD1 as D (6 bases). The sequenced sample was PBMCs. This TCR was sampled from an older woman in good health and CMV-seronegative. This CDR3 is CATSRVYSSGATNEKLFF. The DNA of the CDR3 is TGTGCCACCAGCAGAGTCTATTCCTCAGGGGCTACTAATGAAAAACTGTTTTTT.